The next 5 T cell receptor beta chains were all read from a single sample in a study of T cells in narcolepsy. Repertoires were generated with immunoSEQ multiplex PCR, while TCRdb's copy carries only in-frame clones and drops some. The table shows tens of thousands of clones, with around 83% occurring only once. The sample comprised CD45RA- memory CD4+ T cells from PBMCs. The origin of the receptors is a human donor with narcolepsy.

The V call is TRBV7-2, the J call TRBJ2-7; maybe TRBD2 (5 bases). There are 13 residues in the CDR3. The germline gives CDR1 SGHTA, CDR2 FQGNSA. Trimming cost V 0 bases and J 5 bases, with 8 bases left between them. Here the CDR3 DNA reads TGTGCCAGCAGCTTAGCCTTCGGGGACGAGCAGTACTTC. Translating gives CASSLAFGDEQYF.

The DNA of the CDR3 is TGTGCCAGCTCACTCAAGCCAGGGGACACTGAAGCTTTCTTT. This encodes CASSLKPGDTEAFF. The chain employs TRBV18 and TRBJ1-1; TRBD1 is a possible D gene (6 bases). Germline CDR1 and CDR2: KGHSH and LQKENI. The CDR3 has 14 residues. Trimming took off 4 bases at V and 3 bases at J, with 12 bases between the two ends.

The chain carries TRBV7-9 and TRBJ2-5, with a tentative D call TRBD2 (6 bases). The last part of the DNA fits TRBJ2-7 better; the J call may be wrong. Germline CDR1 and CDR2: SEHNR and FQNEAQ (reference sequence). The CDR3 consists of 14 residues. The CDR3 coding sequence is TGTGCCAGCAGCCGGGACTCCCCCTATGCCGAGCAGTACTTC. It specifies CASSRDSPYAEQYF.

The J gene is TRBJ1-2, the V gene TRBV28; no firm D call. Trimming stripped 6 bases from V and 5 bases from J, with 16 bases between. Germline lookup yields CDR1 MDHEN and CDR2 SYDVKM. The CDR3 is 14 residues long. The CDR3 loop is CASRTPSGSYGYTF. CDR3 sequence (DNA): TGTGCCAGCAGAACACCCTCGGGCAGTTATGGCTACACCTTC.

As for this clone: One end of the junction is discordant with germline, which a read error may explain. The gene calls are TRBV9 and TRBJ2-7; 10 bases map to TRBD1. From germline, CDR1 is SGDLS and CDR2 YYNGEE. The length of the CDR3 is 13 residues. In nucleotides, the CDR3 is TGTGCCAGCAGCCCCTCCGGGACAGGGGTTATAAACTTC. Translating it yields CASSPSGTGVINF.